The 5 T cell receptor beta chains below all came from one sample that was sequenced in a study of human T cells and chemical hapten exposure. As to time point: patch test 3, about 24 weeks after DPC sensitization. Treatment specified: therapeutic diphenylcyclopropenone sensitization with weekly scalp DPC. TCRdb reprocessed the RACE reads via MiXCR and lists one record per CDR3 protein. The table shows 210,000 or so distinct CDR3 sequences, with around 25% occurring only once. The sample was whole blood, taken in connection with sensitization to the hapten diphenylcyclopropenone (DPC). These TCRs come from a woman aged 40 to 50 with alopecia areata. Some clones in this sample may be carry-over from other donors' samples.

The J gene is TRBJ2-1, the V gene TRBV6-2 or TRBV6-3; TRBD1 agrees at 10 bases. V dropped 7 bases and J dropped 8; count of bases not matched to a gene: 14. This CDR3 has 16 amino acids. Germline V CDR1 and CDR2: MNHEY, SVGEGT. CDR3 in amino acids: CASTLIPGQGTHEQFF. The CDR3 nucleotides are TGTGCCAGCACCCTAATTCCGGGACAGGGGACCCATGAGCAGTTCTTC.

This clonotype appeared once. This chain joins TRBV7-2 and TRBJ1-5; D is undetermined. The CDR3 is 14 amino acids. Trimming removed 2 bases from V and 7 bases from J, with 12 bases in between. CDR1 and CDR2 (germline): SGHTA, FQGNSA. CDR3 in amino acids: CASSLYGLRQPQHF. CDR3 in DNA: TGTGCCAGCAGCTTATATGGTTTGAGGCAGCCCCAGCATTTT.

The genes are TRBV27 and TRBJ2-5; unclear D gene. The V end was cut by 2 bases, the J end by 0 bases, with 10 bases between. Germline CDR1 reads MNHEY; CDR2 reads SMNVEV (reference sequence). The CDR3 is made up of 15 amino acids. This chain's CDR3 is CASSLEAQYQETQYF. The CDR3 DNA reads TGTGCCAGCAGTTTAGAGGCACAGTACCAAGAGACCCAGTACTTC.

This clonotype occurred many times. This chain uses TRBV28 with TRBJ2-7, with D possibly being TRBD1 or TRBD2 (5 bases each). Germline V CDR1 and CDR2: MDHEN, SYDVKM. This CDR3 spans 13 amino acids. V was shortened by 6 bases and J by 2 bases, with 11 bases between the two germline ends. CDR3 loop: CASSGTVTYEQYF. CDR3 coding DNA: TGTGCCAGCAGCGGGACGGTAACCTACGAGCAGTACTTC.

The chain combines TRBV27 with TRBJ1-1; tentative D call: TRBD1 (5 bases). Germline CDR1 and CDR2: MNHEY and SMNVEV (reference sequence). Trimming removed 7 bases from V and 1 base from J, with 22 bases in between. CDR3 length: 17 amino acids. The CDR3: CASTFPETYGGNTEAFF. The CDR3, as DNA: TGTGCCAGCACCTTCCCAGAGACTTATGGGGGGAACACTGAAGCTTTCTTT.